Below, 27 T cell receptor beta chains from the same sample are listed, as sequenced in a study of identifying expanded T cells in peripheral blood. Using immunoSEQ multiplex PCR, the repertoire was profiled, and TCRdb retains in-frame clones only, with some absent. Here the sample spans around 130,000 clones, less than 90% being singletons. Sequencing was carried out using blood. The source of these receptors is a person aged 18 to 75 in good health.

CDR3 DNA sequence: TGTGCCAGCAGCCCGGGGCTCGGGGCAGATACGCAGTATTTT. Amino acid sequence: CASSPGLGADTQYF. The genes are TRBV7-3 and TRBJ2-3; D may be TRBD1 or TRBD2 (5 bases each). The CDR3 spans 14 residues. V shed 5 bases and J shed 4 bases, with 13 bases lying between them. From germline, CDR1 is SGHTA and CDR2 FQGTGA. Filled out from reference TRBV7-3 and TRBJ2-3, the complete variable domain reads GAGVSQTPSNKVTEKGKYVELRCDPISGHTALYWYRQSLGQGPEFLIYFQGTGAADDSGLPNDRFFAVRPEGSVSTLKIQRTERGDSAVYLCASSPGLGADTQYFGPGTRLTVL.

V and J are TRBV6-1 and TRBJ2-1, with no clear D. Germline lookup yields CDR1 MNHNS and CDR2 SASEGT. The germline V and J ends were trimmed by 6 bases and 5 bases, with 2 bases remaining between them. The CDR3 spans 10 residues. CDR3 in DNA: TGTGCCAGCAGGAACAATGAGCAGTTCTTC. This encodes CASRNNEQFF.

The chain has TRBV28 and TRBJ2-3; 9 bases are a match to TRBD2. CDR3 length: 18 residues. Germline lookup yields CDR1 MDHEN and CDR2 SYDVKM. Losses at the gene ends were 4 bases for V and 4 bases for J; bases not matched to a gene: 15. CDR3: CASSSPSRAGGGADTQYF. DNA for the CDR3: TGTGCCAGCAGTTCGCCGTCACGAGCGGGGGGCGGGGCAGATACGCAGTATTTT.

The V and J genes are TRBV11-2 and TRBJ1-1; 7 bases line up with TRBD1. The V gene's germline CDR1 is SGHAT and CDR2 FQNNGV. Trimming removed 7 bases from V and 5 bases from J; junction bases left unmatched: 7. The CDR3 covers 13 residues. CDR3 bases: TGTGCCAGCACCATTACAGGGGTAACTGAAGCTTTCTTT. It codes for CASTITGVTEAFF.

The chain couples TRBV28 to TRBJ2-2; 8 nucleotides line up with TRBD1. The CDR3 sequence is 16 residues long. After removal of 4 bases from V and 6 bases from J, the junction contained 10 bases not matched to a gene. CDR1 MDHEN and CDR2 SYDVKM come from the germline V gene. DNA of the CDR3: TGTGCCAGCAGTTCATACGGACAGGGTACACCCGGGGAGCTGTTTTTT. It yields the protein CASSSYGQGTPGELFF.

The count of this clone is one. The rearrangement links TRBV30 to TRBJ2-7; D call uncertain. Germline CDR1 GTSNPN, CDR2 SVGIG (reference sequence). V dropped 0 bases and J dropped 2 bases, with 8 bases sitting between them. This CDR3 has 13 amino acids. CDR3 protein: CAWSVLNTYEQYF. In DNA form, the CDR3 reads TGTGCCTGGAGTGTATTGAACACCTACGAGCAGTACTTC.

The chain combines TRBV7-2 with TRBJ2-5, with 11 bases that match TRBD2. This CDR3 spans 13 amino acids. V lost 11 bases to trimming and J lost 5 bases; unmatched junction nucleotides: 7. CDR1 is SGHTA and CDR2 is FQGNSA in the germline V gene. CDR3 in DNA: TGTGCCTTAGCGGGGGGGCCGAGGGAGACCCAGTACTTC. Translating gives CALAGGPRETQYF.

The CDR3 bases are TGTGCCAGCAGTTCGGGCAGATACAATGAGCAGTTCTTC. The encoded protein is CASSSGRYNEQFF. The gene calls are TRBV7-7 and TRBJ2-1; no firm D call. The CDR3 totals 13 residues. V was cut by 6 bases and J by 4 bases, with 10 bases left in between. Germline CDR1 SSHAT, CDR2 FNYEAQ (reference sequence). Based on the CDR3 plus reference TRBV7-7 and TRBJ2-1, the full variable domain is GAGVSQSPRYKVTKRGQDVTLRCDPISSHATLYWYQQALGQGPEFLTYFNYEAQPDKSGLPSDRFSAERPEGSISTLTIQRTEQRDSAMYRCASSSGRYNEQFFGPGTRLTVL.

V gene TRBV29-1 combines with J gene TRBJ2-7, with 7 bases fitting TRBD2. This CDR3 has 13 residues. The junction had 8 bases not matched to a gene; V was cut back by 6 bases and J by 3 bases. Germline V lookup: CDR1 SQVTM, CDR2 ANQGSEA. CDR3 region: CSVKTSENYEQYF. Written as DNA, the CDR3 is TGCAGCGTGAAAACTAGCGAGAACTACGAGCAGTACTTC.

This clone was seen only a few times. V gene TRBV5-1 combines with J gene TRBJ2-1; 9 bases map to TRBD2. Germline CDR1 SGHRS, CDR2 YFSETQ. The CDR3 has 15 amino acids. With 0 bases clipped from V and 4 bases from J, the junction kept 2 bases outside the gene matches. CDR3 DNA: TGCGCCAGCAGCTTGGCTAGCGGGGAATACAATGAGCAGTTCTTC. Its protein product is CASSLASGEYNEQFF.

V and J are TRBV11-2 and TRBJ1-3; D is ambiguous. V was trimmed by 0 bases and J by 2 bases, leaving 14 bases between them. This CDR3 contains 17 residues. Germline loops: CDR1 SGHAT, CDR2 FQNNGV. The chain's CDR3 is CASSLDPRRNPGNTIYF. The CDR3 DNA is TGTGCCAGCAGCTTAGATCCTCGTCGTAACCCTGGAAACACCATATATTTT.

This rearrangement joins TRBV6-6 to TRBJ2-5, with 15 nucleotides matching TRBD2. The CDR3 is 15 residues long. J lost 5 bases, V lost 5 bases, and 3 bases had no gene match. Germline assignment: CDR1 MNHNY and CDR2 SVGAGI (reference sequence). CDR3 nucleotide sequence: TGTGCCAGCAGTGGGACTAGCGGGGGGCTGGAGACCCAGTACTTC. It codes for CASSGTSGGLETQYF.

V gene TRBV11-2 combines with J gene TRBJ2-7; 10 nucleotides align to TRBD1. Germline V gene data show CDR1 as SGHAT and CDR2 as FQNNGV. The CDR3 loop spans 16 amino acids. V lost 5 bases, J lost 0 bases, and 7 bases stayed unmatched. The CDR3 sequence: CASSHGDRGASYEQYF. The CDR3 DNA follows: TGTGCCAGCAGCCACGGGGACAGGGGCGCCTCCTACGAGCAGTACTTC.

The rearrangement links TRBV19 to TRBJ1-5, with D tentatively TRBD1 (5 bases). This CDR3 is built from 15 residues. Germline CDR1 LNHDA, CDR2 SQIVND (reference sequence). V was pared by 10 bases and J by 0 bases, with 16 bases between. DNA for the CDR3: TGTGCCACCAATCCGGGGGATCATAGCAATCAGCCCCAGCATTTT. It is translated as CATNPGDHSNQPQHF. The full variable domain, with the rest looked up from reference TRBV19 and TRBJ1-5, is DGGITQSPKYLFRKEGQNVTLSCEQNLNHDAMYWYRQDPGQGLRLIYYSQIVNDFQKGDIAEGYSVSREKKESFPLTVTSAQKNPTAFYLCATNPGDHSNQPQHFGDGTRLSIL.

The rearrangement uses TRBV9 and TRBJ1-4; TRBD1 is a possible D gene (5 bases). Germline CDR1 and CDR2: SGDLS and YYNGEE. V lost 2 bases and J 7 bases, leaving 12 bases between the germline ends. The CDR3 is 14 amino acids. The CDR3 reads CASSVSPRGEKLFF. As DNA, the CDR3 is TGTGCCAGCAGCGTGTCCCCGAGGGGTGAAAAACTGTTTTTT.

In nucleotides, the CDR3 is TGTGCCAGCAGCCAGGGGGTCCTCAACTTCTACAATGAGCAGTTCTTC. As protein: CASSQGVLNFYNEQFF. The genes are TRBV14 and TRBJ2-1; tentatively, D is TRBD1 or TRBD2 (5 bases each). V lost 3 bases to trimming and J lost 3 bases, with 15 bases between them. In germline, CDR1 is SGHDN, CDR2 FVKESK. The CDR3 covers 16 residues.

V is TRBV29-1 and J is TRBJ1-2; 8 nucleotides align to TRBD1. Trimming cost V 2 bases and J 8 bases; bases outside gene matches: 7. The length of the CDR3 is 13 residues. CDR1 and CDR2 (germline): SQVTM, ANQGSEA. The CDR3 reads CSVEYLDRAGYTF. The CDR3 nucleotides are TGCAGCGTTGAATATCTGGACAGGGCAGGCTACACCTTC.

As DNA, the CDR3 is TGTGCCAGCAGCCAATCTATATCTAGCACAGATACGCAGTATTTT. Translation gives CASSQSISSTDTQYF. This rearrangement joins TRBV9 to TRBJ2-3; D remains unclear. V dropped 4 bases and J dropped 0 bases, with 12 bases sitting between them. The CDR3 sequence is 15 residues long. The germline V gene has CDR1 SGDLS and CDR2 YYNGEE.

V gene TRBV14 combines with J gene TRBJ2-1, with D perhaps matching TRBD1 (6 bases). The CDR3 loop spans 14 amino acids. Germline-derived CDR1 and CDR2 are SGHDN and FVKESK. Trimming left V 4 bases short and J 5 bases short, with 12 bases between. The chain's CDR3 is CASSLDRPHNEQFF. The DNA of the CDR3 is TGTGCCAGCAGCCTTGACAGGCCCCACAATGAGCAGTTCTTC.

The chain recombines TRBV28 with TRBJ1-1, with a tentative D call TRBD1 (6 bases). CDR3 length equals 15 residues. Trimming left V 2 bases short and J 4 bases short, with 14 bases between. Germline-derived CDR1 and CDR2 are MDHEN and SYDVKM. In DNA, the CDR3 is TGTGCCAGCAGTTTACCAGGGGCTCGCGGCACTGAAGCTTTCTTT. It codes for CASSLPGARGTEAFF. Using reference TRBV28 and TRBJ1-1 for the parts outside the CDR3, the full variable domain is DVKVTQSSRYLVKRTGEKVFLECVQDMDHENMFWYRQDPGLGLRLIYFSYDVKMKEKGDIPEGYSVSREKKERFSLILESASTNQTSMYLCASSLPGARGTEAFFGQGTRLTVV.

The chain uses TRBV18 and TRBJ1-4; D gene uncertain. CDR1 KGHSH and CDR2 LQKENI come from the germline V gene. The germline V and J ends were trimmed by 3 bases and 0 bases, with 14 bases remaining between them. The CDR3 spans 17 residues. CDR3 amino acids: CASSPSSQDATNEKLFF. CDR3 DNA: TGTGCCAGCTCACCGAGCTCTCAGGATGCAACTAATGAAAAACTGTTTTTT.

This clone occurred a few times. The V and J genes are TRBV7-3 and TRBJ2-5; D not certain. Between the trimmed V and J ends, which lost 4 bases and 2 bases, there was a span of 8 bases. Germline assignment: CDR1 SGHTA and CDR2 FQGTGA. This CDR3 region has 13 residues. The chain's CDR3 is CASSSHRQETQYF. The CDR3 DNA reads as TGTGCCAGCAGCTCTCACAGACAAGAGACCCAGTACTTC.

This clone was recorded once. The chain employs TRBV14 and TRBJ1-1; no clear D gene. Between the trimmed V and J ends, which lost 1 base and 0 bases, there was a span of 15 bases. From germline, CDR1 is SGHDN and CDR2 FVKESK. This CDR3 region has 17 residues. The CDR3 nucleotides are TGTGCCAGCAGCCAAGCCACGAATACTGGTTTGAACACTGAAGCTTTCTTT. It translates to CASSQATNTGLNTEAFF.

This clone turned up a few times. The chain carries TRBV2 and TRBJ1-3; weak D call: TRBD1 (6 bases). V was pared by 7 bases and J by 0 bases, with 10 bases between. Germline-derived CDR1 and CDR2 are SNHLY and FYNNEI. This CDR3 comprises 14 residues. CDR3 residues: CASKDSFSGNTIYF. The CDR3 nucleotides read TGTGCCAGCAAGGACAGCTTCTCTGGAAACACCATATATTTT.

V and J are TRBV5-1 and TRBJ1-2; 7 nucleotides align to TRBD1. The V and J ends lost 0 bases and 7 bases, in that order; junction bases with no gene match: 3. CDR1 is SGHRS and CDR2 is YFSETQ in the germline V gene. This CDR3 is 13 amino acids long. CDR3 DNA: TGCGCCAGCAGCTTGGAACAGGGGATTGGCTACACCTTC. Translated, it gives CASSLEQGIGYTF.

The chain couples TRBV28 to TRBJ1-2; weak D call: TRBD1 (6 bases). The V end was cut by 6 bases, the J end by 0 bases, with 11 bases between. The length of the CDR3 is 14 residues. Germline CDR1 is MDHEN and CDR2 is SYDVKM. The CDR3 loop is CASSRDRTNYGYTF. As DNA, the CDR3 is TGTGCCAGCAGCCGAGACAGGACTAACTATGGCTACACCTTC.

The genes are TRBV5-6 and TRBJ1-2; no firm D call. The CDR3 totals 16 residues. Trimming took 1 base from V and 0 from J, leaving 13 bases between them. Germline V gene sequence: CDR1 SGHDT, CDR2 YYEEEE. CDR3 coding DNA: TGTGCCAGCAGCTTGACGTCTTACCGAGCTAACTATGGCTACACCTTC. Protein: CASSLTSYRANYGYTF.